These T cell receptor beta chains were read from a single sample in a study of regulatory T cells in long-lasting Graves disease. Each CDR3 protein gets one entry after TCRdb re-called the multiplex PCR reads with MiXCR. The sample records 700,000 or so distinct CDR3 sequences, around 32% being singletons. The sample in question was peripheral blood mononuclear cells (PBMCs), obtained when the disease was refractory, from a patient treated with antithyroid drugs. The receptors stem from a female donor with Graves disease. Each CDR3 is given without its conserved first and last residue. Some rows mark clone size as missing; the rest say once, few, many or name a class of expanded clone.

TRBV9,NA,TRBJ2-5,12,ASSVVDFGETQY
TRBV19,NA,TRBJ1-1,13,ASSTRLGQNTEAF
TRBV20-1,NA,TRBJ1-5,12,SAWGDYSNQPQH
TRBV2,few,TRBJ1-1,13,ASRPGQGGGIEAF
TRBV6-2/TRBV6-3,NA,TRBJ1-3,15,ATSREQGSFSGNTIY
TRBV20-1,NA,TRBJ2-4,10,SATTGMYIQY
TRBV6-5,few,TRBJ2-2,14,ASSYNRGGGTGELF
TRBV5-1,few,TRBJ1-1,13,ASSRFRTENTEAF
TRBV20-1,NA,TRBJ1-5,17,SARPLGDVGVYSNQPQH
TRBV2,few,TRBJ2-7,11,ASSTGTSGEQY
TRBV20-1,NA,TRBJ1-5,12,SAREVSGNQPQH
TRBV6-1,many,TRBJ1-2,12,ASRPYVPDTGYT
TRBV28,few,TRBJ2-7,12,ASSPTEESYEQY
TRBV6-2/TRBV6-3,few,TRBJ1-6,13,ASSYQEDHFSPLH
TRBV7-9,NA,TRBJ1-2,12,ASSLDTRGYGYT
TRBV2,NA,TRBJ2-7,12,ASSQSGPTYEQY
TRBV2,NA,TRBJ2-6,12,ASKGISGANVLT
TRBV5-1,few,TRBJ1-1,12,ASSLNGGPPEAF
TRBV5-6,NA,TRBJ2-1,10,ASSFQGNEQF
TRBV28,NA,TRBJ1-3,11,ASSGPLGNTIY
TRBV4-1,few,TRBJ1-4,13,ASSQVGLSNEKLF
TRBV11-2,once,TRBJ2-7,15,ASSSALTGTVHYEQY
TRBV5-4,NA,TRBJ2-7,13,ASSYPGTGAYEQY
TRBV25-1,NA,TRBJ2-5,12,ASSEWGAGETQY
TRBV20-1,few,TRBJ2-7,9,SATDYYEQY
TRBV12-3/TRBV12-4,few,TRBJ1-6,9,ASSFGSPLH
TRBV7-2,NA,TRBJ2-7,15,ASSPNLSRDSSYEQY
TRBV5-1,NA,TRBJ2-7,12,ASRLAGRTYEQY
TRBV12-3/TRBV12-4,few,TRBJ1-1,11,ASSPRQGALTF
TRBV6-5,NA,TRBJ2-7,12,ASSYRTGSHEQY
TRBV12-3/TRBV12-4,many,TRBJ1-1,12,ASTSTGAYAEAF
TRBV30,NA,TRBJ1-4,12,AWSTTARNEKLF
TRBV12-3/TRBV12-4,NA,TRBJ2-7,10,ASSMGGYEQY
TRBV18,few,TRBJ1-5,14,ASSLSRGTGFQPQH
TRBV5-1,few,TRBJ2-7,13,ASTKAPGGPREQY
TRBV7-2,NA,TRBJ1-4,13,ASSSNLGTSEKLF
TRBV5-6,NA,TRBJ1-1,12,ASSRMGGNTEAF
TRBV7-2,NA,TRBJ2-5,14,ASTLGQGGYRETQY
TRBV28,many,TRBJ1-1,11,ASSPRRDTEAF
TRBV6-5,NA,TRBJ1-1,12,ASSYGVYGTEAF
TRBV20-1,NA,TRBJ2-4,11,SARGQGENIQY
TRBV27,NA,TRBJ1-5,12,ASTRTGPGQPQH
TRBV28,NA,TRBJ1-1,10,ASRAMETEAF
TRBV15,few,TRBJ1-5,12,ATSSSVSNQPQH
TRBV10-1,NA,TRBJ1-4,12,ASPGRDKLGKLF
TRBV6-5,many,TRBJ1-2,11,ASSYATTDGYT
TRBV9,few,TRBJ1-3,13,ASSVESVSGNTIY